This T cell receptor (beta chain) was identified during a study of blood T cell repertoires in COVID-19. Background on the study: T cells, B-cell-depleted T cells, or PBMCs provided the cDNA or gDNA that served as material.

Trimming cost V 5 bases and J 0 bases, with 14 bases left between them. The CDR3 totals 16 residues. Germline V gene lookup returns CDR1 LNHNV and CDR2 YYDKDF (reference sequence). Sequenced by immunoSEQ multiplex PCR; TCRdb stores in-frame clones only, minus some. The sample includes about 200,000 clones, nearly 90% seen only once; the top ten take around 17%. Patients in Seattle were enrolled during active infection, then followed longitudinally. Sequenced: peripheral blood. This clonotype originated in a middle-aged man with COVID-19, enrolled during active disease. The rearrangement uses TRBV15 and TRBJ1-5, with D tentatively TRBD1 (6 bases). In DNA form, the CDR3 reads TGTGCCACCAGCCGTGTGGGACAACTTAGCAATCAGCCCCAGCATTTT. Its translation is CATSRVGQLSNQPQHF.